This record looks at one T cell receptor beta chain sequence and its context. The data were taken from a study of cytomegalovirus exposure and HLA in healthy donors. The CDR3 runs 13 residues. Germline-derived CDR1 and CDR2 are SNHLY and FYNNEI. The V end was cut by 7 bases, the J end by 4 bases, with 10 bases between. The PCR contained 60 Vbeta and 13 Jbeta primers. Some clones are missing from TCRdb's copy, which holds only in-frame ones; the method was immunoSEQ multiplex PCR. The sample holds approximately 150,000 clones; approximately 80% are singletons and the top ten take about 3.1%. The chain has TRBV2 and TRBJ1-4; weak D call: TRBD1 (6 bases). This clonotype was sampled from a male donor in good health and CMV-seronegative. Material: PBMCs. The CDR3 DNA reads TGTGCCAGCACCGACAGGAATAATGAAAAACTGTTTTTT. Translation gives CASTDRNNEKLFF. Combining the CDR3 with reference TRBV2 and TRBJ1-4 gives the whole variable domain EPEVTQTPSHQVTQMGQEVILRCVPISNHLYFYWYRQILGQKVEFLVSFYNNEISEKSEIFDDQFSVERPDGSNFTLKIRSTKLEDSAMYFCASTDRNNEKLFFGSGTQLSVL.